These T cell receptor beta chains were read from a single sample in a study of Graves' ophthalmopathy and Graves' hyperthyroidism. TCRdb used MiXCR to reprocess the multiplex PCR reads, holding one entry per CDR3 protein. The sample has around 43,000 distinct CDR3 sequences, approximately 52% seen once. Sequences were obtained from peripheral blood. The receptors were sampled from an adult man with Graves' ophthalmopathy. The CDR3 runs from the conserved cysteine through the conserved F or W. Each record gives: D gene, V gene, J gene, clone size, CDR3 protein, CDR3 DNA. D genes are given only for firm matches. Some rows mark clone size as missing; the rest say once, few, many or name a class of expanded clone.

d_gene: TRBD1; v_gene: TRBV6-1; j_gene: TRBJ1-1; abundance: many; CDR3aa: CASRYAPGTGGTEAFF; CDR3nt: TGTGCCAGCAGATACGCACCCGGGACAGGGGGCACTGAAGCTTTCTTT
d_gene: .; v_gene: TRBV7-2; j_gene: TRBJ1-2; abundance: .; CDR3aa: CASSRTVSGNTF; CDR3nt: TGTGCCAGCAGCAGGACGGTCTCTGGAAACACCTTC
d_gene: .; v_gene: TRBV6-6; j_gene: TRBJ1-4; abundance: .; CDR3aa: CASSYLGGNDKLFF; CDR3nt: TGTGCCAGCAGTTACTTGGGAGGTAATGATAAACTGTTCTTT
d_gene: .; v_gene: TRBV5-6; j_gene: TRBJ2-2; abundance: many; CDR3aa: CASSFPFTGELFF; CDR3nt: TGTGCCAGCAGCTTTCCGTTCACCGGGGAGCTGTTTTTT
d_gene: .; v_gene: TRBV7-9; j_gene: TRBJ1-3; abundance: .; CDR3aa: CASSFLWEANYGYTIYF; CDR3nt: TGTGCCAGCAGCTTCCTGTGGGAAGCTAACTATGGCTACACCATATATTTT
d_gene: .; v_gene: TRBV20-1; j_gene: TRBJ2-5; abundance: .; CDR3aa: CSASGPWGETQYF; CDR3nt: TGCAGTGCTAGTGGTCCATGGGGAGAGACCCAGTACTTC
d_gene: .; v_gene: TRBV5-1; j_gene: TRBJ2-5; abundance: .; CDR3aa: CASSQPQETQYF; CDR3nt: TGCGCCAGCAGCCAACCACAAGAGACCCAGTACTTC
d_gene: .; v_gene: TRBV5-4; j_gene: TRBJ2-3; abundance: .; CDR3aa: CANSVGTLQYF; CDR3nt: TGTGCCAACAGCGTCGGGACCCTGCAGTATTTT
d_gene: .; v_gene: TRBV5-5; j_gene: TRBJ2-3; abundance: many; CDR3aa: CASSPVGSGPDTQYF; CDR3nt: TGTGCCAGCAGCCCGGTTGGGTCTGGCCCAGATACGCAGTATTTT
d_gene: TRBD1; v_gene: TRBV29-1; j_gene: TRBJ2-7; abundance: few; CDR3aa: CSGFWDRGTYEQYF; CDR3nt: TGCAGCGGCTTCTGGGACAGGGGGACCTACGAGCAGTACTTC
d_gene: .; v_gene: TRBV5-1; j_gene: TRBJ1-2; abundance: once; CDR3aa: CASSYESNYGYTF; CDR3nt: TGCGCCAGCAGCTACGAGAGTAACTATGGCTACACCTTC
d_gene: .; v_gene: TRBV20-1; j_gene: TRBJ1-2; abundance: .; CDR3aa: CSAIKRESGARYGYTF; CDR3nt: TGCAGTGCTATCAAAAGGGAGTCAGGGGCGAGGTATGGCTACACCTTC
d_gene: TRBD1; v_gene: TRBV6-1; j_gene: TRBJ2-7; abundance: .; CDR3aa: CASRVRDGTGFYEQYF; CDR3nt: TGTGCCAGCAGAGTACGTGACGGGACAGGGTTTTACGAACAGTACTTC
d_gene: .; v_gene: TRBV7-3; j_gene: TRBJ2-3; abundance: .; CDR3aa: CASSFRDSTDTQYF; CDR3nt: TGTGCCAGCAGCTTCCGGGATAGCACAGATACGCAGTATTTT
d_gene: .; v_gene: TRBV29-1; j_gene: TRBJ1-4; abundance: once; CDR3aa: CSAVEVANEKLFF; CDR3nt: TGCAGCGCCGTGGAGGTGGCGAATGAAAAACTGTTTTTT
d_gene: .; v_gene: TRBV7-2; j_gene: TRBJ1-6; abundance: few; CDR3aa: CASSLDTRPLHF; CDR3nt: TGTGCCAGCAGCTTAGATACTCGGCCCCTCCACTTT
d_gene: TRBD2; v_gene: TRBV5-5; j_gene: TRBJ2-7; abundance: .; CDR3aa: CASSPLAGGLDYEQYF; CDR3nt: TGTGCCAGCAGCCCACTAGCGGGGGGGCTGGATTACGAGCAGTACTTC
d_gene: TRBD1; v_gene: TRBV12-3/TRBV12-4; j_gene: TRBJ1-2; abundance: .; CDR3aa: CASSTRTGSGYTF; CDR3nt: TGTGCCAGCAGTACCCGGACAGGGAGTGGCTACACCTTC
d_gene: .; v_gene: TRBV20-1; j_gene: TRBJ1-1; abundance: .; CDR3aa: CSAEDRARDTEAFF; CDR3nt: TGCAGTGCTGAAGACCGAGCTAGGGACACTGAAGCTTTCTTT
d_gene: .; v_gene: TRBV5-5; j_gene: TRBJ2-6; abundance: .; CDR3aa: CASSLAGTASGANVLTF; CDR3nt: TGTGCCAGCAGCTTGGCCGGGACCGCCTCTGGGGCCAACGTCCTGACTTTC
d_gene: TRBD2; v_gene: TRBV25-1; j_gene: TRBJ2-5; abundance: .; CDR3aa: CASSGGQLAAEETQYF; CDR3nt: TGTGCCAGCAGTGGGGGTCAACTAGCGGCTGAAGAGACCCAGTACTTC
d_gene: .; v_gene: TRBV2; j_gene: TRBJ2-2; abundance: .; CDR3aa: CASSTTGSGELFF; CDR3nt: TGTGCCAGCAGTACTACAGGATCCGGGGAGCTGTTTTTT
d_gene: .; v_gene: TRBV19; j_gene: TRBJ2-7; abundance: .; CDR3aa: CASSNRDLYEQYF; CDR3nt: TGTGCCAGTAGTAACCGGGACCTCTACGAGCAGTACTTC
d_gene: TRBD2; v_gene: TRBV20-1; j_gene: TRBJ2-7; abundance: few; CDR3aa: CSARDLAGDSYEQYF; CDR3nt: TGCAGTGCTAGAGATTTAGCGGGGGACTCCTACGAGCAGTACTTC
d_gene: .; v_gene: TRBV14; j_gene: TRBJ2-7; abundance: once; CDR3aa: CASSQEGTYEQYF; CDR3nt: TGTGCCAGCAGCCAAGAGGGGACCTACGAGCAGTACTTC
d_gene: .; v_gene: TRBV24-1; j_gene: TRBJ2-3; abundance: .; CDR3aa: CATSDWASATDTQYF; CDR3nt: TGTGCCACCAGTGATTGGGCGTCGGCGACAGATACGCAGTATTTT
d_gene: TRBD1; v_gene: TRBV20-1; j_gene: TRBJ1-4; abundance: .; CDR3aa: CSAMRTGGATNEKLFF; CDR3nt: TGCAGTGCTATGAGAACAGGGGGCGCAACTAATGAAAAACTGTTTTTT
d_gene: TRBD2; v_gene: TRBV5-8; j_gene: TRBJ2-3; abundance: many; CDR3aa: CASRAASGGGTDTQYF; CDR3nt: TGTGCCAGCAGGGCAGCTAGCGGGGGGGGCACAGATACGCAGTATTTT
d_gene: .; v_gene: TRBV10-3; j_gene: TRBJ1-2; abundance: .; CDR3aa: CAIRSDNYGYTF; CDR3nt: TGTGCCATCAGGAGTGACAACTATGGCTACACCTTC
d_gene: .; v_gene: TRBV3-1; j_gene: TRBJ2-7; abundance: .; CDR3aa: CASSFGVLYEQYF; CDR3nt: TGTGCCAGCAGCTTCGGGGTTCTCTACGAGCAGTACTTC
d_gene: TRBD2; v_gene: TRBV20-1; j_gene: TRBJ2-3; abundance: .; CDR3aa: CSARTTTSGASTDTQYF; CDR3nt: TGCAGTGCTAGAACTACCACTAGCGGAGCTAGCACAGATACGCAGTATTTT
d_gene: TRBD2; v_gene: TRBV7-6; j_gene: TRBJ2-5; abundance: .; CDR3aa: CASSQTSGGAQTQYF; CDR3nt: TGTGCCAGCAGCCAAACTAGCGGGGGGGCACAGACCCAGTACTTC
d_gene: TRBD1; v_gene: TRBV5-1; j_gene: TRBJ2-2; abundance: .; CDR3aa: CASSLEPGGNTGELFF; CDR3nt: TGCGCCAGCAGCTTGGAGCCAGGGGGTAACACCGGGGAGCTGTTTTTT
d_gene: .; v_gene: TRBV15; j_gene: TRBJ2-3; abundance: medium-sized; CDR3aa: CATSEGKGEIADTQYF; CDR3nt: TGTGCCACCAGCGAAGGGAAGGGGGAGATCGCAGATACGCAGTATTTT
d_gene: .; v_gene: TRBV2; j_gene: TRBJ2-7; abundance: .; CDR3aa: CASSEEPSVKLNHEHYF; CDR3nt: TGTGCCAGCAGTGAAGAACCATCCGTAAAACTAAACCACGAGCACTACTTC
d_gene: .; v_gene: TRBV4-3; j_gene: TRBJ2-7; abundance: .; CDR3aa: CASSQDLGSGLEQYF; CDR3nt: TGCGCCAGCAGCCAAGATCTGGGGAGTGGGCTCGAGCAGTACTTC
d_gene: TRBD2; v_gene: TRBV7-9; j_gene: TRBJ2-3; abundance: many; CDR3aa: CASSSSSGTFTDTQYF; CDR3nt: TGTGCCAGCAGTTCATCAAGCGGGACCTTCACAGATACGCAGTATTTT
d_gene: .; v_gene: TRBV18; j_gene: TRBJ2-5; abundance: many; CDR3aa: CASSEQQETQYF; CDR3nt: TGTGCCAGCTCCGAACAACAAGAGACCCAGTACTTC
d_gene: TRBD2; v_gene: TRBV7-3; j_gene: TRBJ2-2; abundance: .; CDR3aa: CASSWGGGAANTGELFF; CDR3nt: TGTGCCAGCAGCTGGGGCGGGGGGGCAGCGAACACCGGGGAGCTGTTTTTT
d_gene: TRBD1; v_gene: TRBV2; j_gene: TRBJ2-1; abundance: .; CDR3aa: CASSDSGGELNNEQFF; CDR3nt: TGTGCCAGCAGTGATTCAGGGGGCGAACTCAACAATGAGCAGTTCTTC
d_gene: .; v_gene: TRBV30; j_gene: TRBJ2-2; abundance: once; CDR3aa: CAWRPGSGTGELFF; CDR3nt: TGTGCCTGGAGGCCGGGGTCGGGCACCGGGGAGCTGTTTTTT